Here is one T cell receptor beta chain with its context. The antigen is unknown. The sample originates from a study of T cells in localized non-small cell lung cancer. Overall study results and limits: It remains possible that heterogeneity exists, since only one tumor region was sequenced. Of the tissues analyzed, uninvolved adjacent lung showed maximal T cell clonality, greater than tumor. Across samples, adjacent lung featured a median around 55 of the top 100 tumor clones. Elevated circulating T cell density in blood was associated with longer overall survival.

TCRdb keeps only in-frame clones here, not all; method: immunoSEQ multiplex PCR. The sample holds approximately 150,000 clones, 89% seen once. This CDR3 has 11 amino acids. Trimming removed 5 bases at V and 8 bases at J, with 9 bases between. CDR1 and CDR2 from the germline V gene are SNHLY and FYNNEI. The material was peripheral blood, obtained before any cancer treatment. This clonotype was obtained from a female donor of 60 years or more with stage I lung adenocarcinoma. The rearrangement joins TRBV2 to TRBJ1-2; the D gene is possibly TRBD1 (5 bases). CDR3 in amino acids: CASSLREGYTF. In nucleotides, the CDR3 is TGTGCCAGCAGTCTCAGGGAGGGCTACACCTTC.